A single sample gave rise to the 2 T cell receptor beta chains below, sequenced in a study of early T cells in non-severe SARS-CoV-2 infection. TCRdb re-analysed the 5' RACE reads in MiXCR, keeping a single row per CDR3 protein. This table holds just under 45,000 distinct CDR3 sequences, 11% found once. The sample was whole blood. These receptors all stem from an adult who was a healthcare worker with PCR-confirmed SARS-CoV-2 infection or an uninfected control (not recorded which).

This clonotype has only a few counts. This chain links TRBV7-8 with TRBJ1-1, with D unclear. The V gene lost 3 bases and the J gene lost 1 base, with 15 bases spanning the gap. The CDR3 covers 16 residues. The V gene's germline CDR1 is SGHVS and CDR2 FQNEAQ. This CDR3 is CASSFGPPLRNTEAFF. CDR3 bases: TGTGCCAGCAGCTTCGGCCCCCCCCTACGGAACACTGAAGCTTTCTTT.

Only a few counts were recorded for this clonotype. This chain connects TRBV19 to TRBJ1-2; perhaps TRBD1 as D (5 bases). The CDR3 is 15 residues long. V was clipped by 6 bases and J by 3 bases, with 17 bases between them. CDR1 LNHDA and CDR2 SQIVND come from the germline V gene (reference sequence). The CDR3 is CASRINTGTHYGYTF. The CDR3 DNA reads as TGTGCCAGTAGGATTAACACCGGGACTCACTATGGCTACACCTTC.